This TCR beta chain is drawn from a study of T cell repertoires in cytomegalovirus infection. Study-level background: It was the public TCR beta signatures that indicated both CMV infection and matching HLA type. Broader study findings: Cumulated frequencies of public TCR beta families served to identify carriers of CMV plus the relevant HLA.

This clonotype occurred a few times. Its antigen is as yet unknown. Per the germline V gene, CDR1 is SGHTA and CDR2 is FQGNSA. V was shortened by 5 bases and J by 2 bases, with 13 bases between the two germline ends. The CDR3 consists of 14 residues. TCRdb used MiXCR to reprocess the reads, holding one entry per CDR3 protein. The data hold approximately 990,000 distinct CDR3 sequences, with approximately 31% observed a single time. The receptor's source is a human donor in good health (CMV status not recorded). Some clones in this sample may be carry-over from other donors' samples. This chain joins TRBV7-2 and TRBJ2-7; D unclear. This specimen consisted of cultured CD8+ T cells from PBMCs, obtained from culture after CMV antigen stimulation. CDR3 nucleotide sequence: TGTGCCAGCAGCCCCGGATTGCCCCCCTACGAGCAGTACGTC. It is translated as CASSPGLPPYEQYV.